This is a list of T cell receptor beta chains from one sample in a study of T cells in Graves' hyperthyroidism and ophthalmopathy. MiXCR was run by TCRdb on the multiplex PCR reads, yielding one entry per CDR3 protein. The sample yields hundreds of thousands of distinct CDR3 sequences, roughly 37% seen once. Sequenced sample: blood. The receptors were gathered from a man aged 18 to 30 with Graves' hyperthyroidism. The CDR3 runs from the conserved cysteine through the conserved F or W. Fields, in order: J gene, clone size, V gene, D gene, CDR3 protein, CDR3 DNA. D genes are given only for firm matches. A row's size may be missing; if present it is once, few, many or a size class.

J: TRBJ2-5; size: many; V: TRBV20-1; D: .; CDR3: CSARRETQYF; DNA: TGCAGCGCACGACGAGAGACCCAGTACTTC
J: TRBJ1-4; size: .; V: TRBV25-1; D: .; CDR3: CASSHVYGLPFATNEKLFF; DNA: TGTGCCAGCAGTCATGTTTACGGACTCCCTTTTGCAACTAATGAAAAACTGTTTTTT
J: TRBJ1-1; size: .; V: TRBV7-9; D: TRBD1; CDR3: CASSHGMGTAEAFF; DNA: TGTGCCAGCAGTCACGGGATGGGGACAGCAGAAGCTTTCTTT
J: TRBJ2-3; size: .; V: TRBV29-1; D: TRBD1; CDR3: CSVGGQGSNQPQQYF; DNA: TGCAGCGTAGGGGGACAGGGGAGCAATCAGCCCCAGCAGTATTTT
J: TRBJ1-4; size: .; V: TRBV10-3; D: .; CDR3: CAISDGYIRGEKLFF; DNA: TGTGCCATCAGTGACGGGTACATTCGGGGCGAAAAACTGTTTTTT
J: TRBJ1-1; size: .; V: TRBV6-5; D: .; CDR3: CASSPHTVTEAFF; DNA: TGTGCCAGCAGTCCGCACACAGTCACTGAAGCTTTCTTT
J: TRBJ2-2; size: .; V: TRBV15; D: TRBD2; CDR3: CATSRGTIAGVYTGELFF; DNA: TGTGCCACCAGCAGAGGGACTATCGCGGGAGTGTACACCGGGGAGCTGTTTTTT
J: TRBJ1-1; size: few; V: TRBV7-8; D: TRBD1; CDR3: CASSFDRENTEAFF; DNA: TGTGCCAGCAGCTTTGACAGGGAGAACACTGAAGCTTTCTTT
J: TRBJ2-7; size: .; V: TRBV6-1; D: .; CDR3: CASSEAREAVSYEQYF; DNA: TGTGCCAGCAGTGAAGCGAGGGAGGCAGTCTCCTACGAGCAGTACTTC
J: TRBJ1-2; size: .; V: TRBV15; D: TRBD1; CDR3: CATSFRTGNNYGYTF; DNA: TGTGCCACCAGCTTTCGGACAGGGAATAACTATGGCTACACCTTC
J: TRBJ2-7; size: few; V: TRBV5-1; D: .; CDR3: CASSLAPSGEQYF; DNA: TGCGCCAGCAGCTTGGCCCCATCGGGGGAGCAGTACTTC
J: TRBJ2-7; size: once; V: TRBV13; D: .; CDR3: CASSSTTTSSYEQYF; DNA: TGTGCCAGCAGCTCCACGACTACGAGCTCCTACGAGCAGTACTTC
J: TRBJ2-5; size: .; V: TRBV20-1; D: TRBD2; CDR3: CSADGWSGGQETQYF; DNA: TGCAGTGCTGACGGGTGGAGCGGGGGGCAAGAGACCCAGTACTTC
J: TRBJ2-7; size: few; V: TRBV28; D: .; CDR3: CASSFRRDEQYF; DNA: TGTGCCAGCAGTTTCCGGAGGGACGAGCAGTACTTC
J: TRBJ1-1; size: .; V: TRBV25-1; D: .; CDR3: CASSQGQEVTEAFF; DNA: TGTGCCAGCAGTCAGGGGCAGGAGGTCACTGAAGCTTTCTTT
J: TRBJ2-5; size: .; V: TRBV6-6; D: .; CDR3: CASSYSGGLQETQYF; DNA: TGTGCCAGCAGTTACTCGGGCGGCCTACAAGAGACCCAGTACTTC
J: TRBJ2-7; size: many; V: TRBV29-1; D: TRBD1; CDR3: CSVDLGQGAYEQYF; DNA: TGCAGCGTTGATTTAGGACAGGGGGCCTACGAGCAGTACTTC
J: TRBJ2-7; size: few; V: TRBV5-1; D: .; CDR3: CASSADREGSYEQYF; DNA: TGCGCCAGCAGCGCCGACAGGGAGGGCTCCTACGAGCAGTACTTC
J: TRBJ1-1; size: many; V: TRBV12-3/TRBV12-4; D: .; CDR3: CASSFLDRAFF; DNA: TGTGCCAGCAGTTTCCTGGATCGAGCTTTCTTT
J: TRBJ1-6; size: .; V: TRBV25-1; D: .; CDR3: CASRGRGGNSPLHF; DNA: TGTGCCAGCAGAGGACGGGGCGGTAATTCACCCCTCCACTTT
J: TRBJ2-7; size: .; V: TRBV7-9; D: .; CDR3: CASSLGRYPYEQYF; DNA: TGTGCCAGCAGCTTAGGCAGGTACCCCTACGAGCAGTACTTC
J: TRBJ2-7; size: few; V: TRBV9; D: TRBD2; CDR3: CASSVEASGREQYF; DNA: TGTGCCAGCAGCGTAGAGGCTAGCGGGAGGGAGCAGTACTTC
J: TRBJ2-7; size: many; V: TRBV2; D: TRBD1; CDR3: CASSSDRDYEQYF; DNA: TGTGCCAGCAGTTCAGACAGGGACTACGAGCAGTACTTC
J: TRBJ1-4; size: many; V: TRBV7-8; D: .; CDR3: CASSLDRAREKLFF; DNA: TGTGCCAGCAGCTTAGACAGAGCAAGAGAAAAACTGTTTTTT
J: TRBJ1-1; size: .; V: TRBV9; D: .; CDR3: CASSPTGPRNTEAFF; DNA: TGTGCCAGCAGCCCCACAGGGCCAAGGAACACTGAAGCTTTCTTT
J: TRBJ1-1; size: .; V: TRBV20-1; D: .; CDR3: CSARQVRNTEAFF; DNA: TGCAGTGCTAGACAGGTTAGGAACACTGAAGCTTTCTTT
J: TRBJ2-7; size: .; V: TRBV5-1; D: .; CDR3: CASSFRTVSSYEQYF; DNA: TGTGCCAGCAGCTTTCGGACCGTGAGCTCCTACGAGCAGTACTTC
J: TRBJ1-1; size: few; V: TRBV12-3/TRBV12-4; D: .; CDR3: CASSLRGMGQPTEAFF; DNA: TGTGCCAGCAGTTTAAGGGGGATGGGACAACCCACTGAAGCTTTCTTT
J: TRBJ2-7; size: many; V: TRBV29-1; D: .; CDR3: CSVEERANYEQYF; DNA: TGCAGCGTTGAGGAGCGGGCTAACTACGAGCAGTACTTC
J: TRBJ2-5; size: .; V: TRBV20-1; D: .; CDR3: CSARGGSETQYF; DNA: TGCAGTGCTAGAGGGGGGTCTGAGACCCAGTACTTC
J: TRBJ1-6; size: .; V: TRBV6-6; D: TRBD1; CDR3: CASSYGQGVMNSPLHF; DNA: TGTGCCAGCAGTTACGGACAGGGGGTGATGAATTCACCCCTCCACTTT
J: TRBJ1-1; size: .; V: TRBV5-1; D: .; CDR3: CASSPWDTLEAFF; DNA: TGCGCCAGCAGCCCATGGGACACCCTAGAAGCTTTCTTT
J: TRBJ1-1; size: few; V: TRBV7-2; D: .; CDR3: CASSQENGPNTEAFF; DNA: TGTGCCAGCAGCCAGGAGAACGGCCCAAACACTGAAGCTTTCTTT
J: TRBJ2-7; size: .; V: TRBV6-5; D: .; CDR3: CASSSPPLSYEQYF; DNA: TGTGCCAGCAGTTCCCCCCCGCTTAGCTACGAGCAGTACTTC
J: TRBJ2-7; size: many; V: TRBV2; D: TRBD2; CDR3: CASNRGLEAPEQYF; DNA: TGTGCCAGCAACCGCGGACTAGAAGCTCCCGAGCAGTACTTC
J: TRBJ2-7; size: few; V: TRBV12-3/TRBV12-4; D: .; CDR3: CASSFISYEQYF; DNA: TGTGCCAGCAGTTTTATCTCCTACGAGCAGTACTTC
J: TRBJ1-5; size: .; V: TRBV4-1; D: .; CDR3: CASSQGGGAGQPQHF; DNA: TGCGCCAGCAGCCAAGGCGGGGGGGCTGGGCAGCCCCAGCATTTT
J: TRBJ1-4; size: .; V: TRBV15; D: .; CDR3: CATSRVSTNEKLFF; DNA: TGTGCCACCAGCAGAGTGTCGACTAATGAAAAACTGTTTTTT
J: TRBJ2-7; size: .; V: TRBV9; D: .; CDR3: CAGSQDSPPYEQYF; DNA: TGTGCCGGCAGCCAAGACAGTCCCCCTTACGAGCAGTACTTC
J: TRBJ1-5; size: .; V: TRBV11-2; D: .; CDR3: CASSLGLHGNQPQHF; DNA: TGTGCCAGCAGCTTAGGGCTGCACGGCAATCAGCCCCAGCATTTT
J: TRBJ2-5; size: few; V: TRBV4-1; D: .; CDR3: CASSQDTGGRGSRETQYF; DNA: TGCGCCAGCAGCCAAGATACTGGTGGGAGAGGCAGCAGGGAGACCCAGTACTTC
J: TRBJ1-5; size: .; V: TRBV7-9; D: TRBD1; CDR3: CASGATGPSNQPQHF; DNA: TGTGCCAGCGGGGCGACAGGGCCTAGCAATCAGCCCCAGCATTTT
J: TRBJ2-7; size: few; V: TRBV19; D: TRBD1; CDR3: CASSADRGASYEQYF; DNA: TGTGCCAGTAGTGCGGACAGGGGGGCTTCCTACGAGCAGTACTTC
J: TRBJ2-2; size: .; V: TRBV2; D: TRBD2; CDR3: CASSDSGRARNTGELFF; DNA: TGTGCCAGCAGTGATTCGGGGAGGGCCAGAAACACCGGGGAGCTGTTTTTT
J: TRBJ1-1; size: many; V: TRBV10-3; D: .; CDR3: CAIRRGGGTEAFF; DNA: TGTGCCATCAGAAGGGGAGGGGGCACTGAAGCTTTCTTT
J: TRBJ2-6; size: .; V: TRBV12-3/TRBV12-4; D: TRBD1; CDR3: CASKDIRDREVPGANVLTF; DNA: TGTGCCAGCAAGGACATACGGGACAGGGAGGTCCCTGGGGCCAACGTCCTGACTTTC
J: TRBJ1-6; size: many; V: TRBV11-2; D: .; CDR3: CASSRALRNSPLHF; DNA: TGTGCCAGCAGCCGGGCCCTAAGGAATTCACCCCTCCACTTT
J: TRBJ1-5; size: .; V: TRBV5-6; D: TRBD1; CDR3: CASSLEGQGAAHF; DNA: TGTGCCAGCAGCTTGGAGGGACAGGGAGCGGCCCATTTC
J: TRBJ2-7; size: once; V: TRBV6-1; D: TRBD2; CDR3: CASTQGGHYEQYF; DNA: TGTGCCAGCACCCAGGGAGGGCACTACGAGCAGTACTTC
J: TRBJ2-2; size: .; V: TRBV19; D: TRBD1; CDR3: CASSFEVGTGATGELFF; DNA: TGTGCCAGCAGTTTTGAAGTCGGGACAGGGGCCACCGGGGAGCTGTTTTTT
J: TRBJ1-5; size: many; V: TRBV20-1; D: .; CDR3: CSAYGGRDQPQHF; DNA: TGCAGTGCTTACGGTGGCAGGGACCAGCCCCAGCATTTT
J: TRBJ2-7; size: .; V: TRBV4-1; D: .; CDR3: CASSQSGDGAYEQYF; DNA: TGCGCCAGCAGCCAAAGTGGGGACGGCGCCTACGAGCAGTACTTC